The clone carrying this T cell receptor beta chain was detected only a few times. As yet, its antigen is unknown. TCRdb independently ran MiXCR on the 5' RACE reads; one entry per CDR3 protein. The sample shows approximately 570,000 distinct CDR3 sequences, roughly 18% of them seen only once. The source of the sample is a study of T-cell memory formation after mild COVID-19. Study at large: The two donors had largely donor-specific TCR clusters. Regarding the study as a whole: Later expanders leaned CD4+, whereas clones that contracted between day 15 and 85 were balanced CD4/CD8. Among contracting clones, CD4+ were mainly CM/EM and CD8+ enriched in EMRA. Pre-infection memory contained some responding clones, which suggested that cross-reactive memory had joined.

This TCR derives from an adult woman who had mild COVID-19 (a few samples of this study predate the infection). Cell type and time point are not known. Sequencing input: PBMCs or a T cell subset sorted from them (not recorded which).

The CDR3 spells CSVEGTAGVGTQYF. DNA of the CDR3: TGCAGCGTTGAAGGGACCGCAGGAGTGGGTACGCAGTATTTT. V gene TRBV29-1 combines with J gene TRBJ2-3; D is unclear. Germline CDR1 SQVTM, CDR2 ANQGSEA. Trimming cost V 1 base and J 8 bases, with 16 bases left between them. This CDR3 comprises 14 residues.